These 8 T cell receptor beta chains were all obtained from the same sample, sequenced in a study of OX40 agonist ivuxolimab in advanced cancers. Libraries were prepared by immunoSEQ multiplex PCR; TCRdb keeps only in-frame clonotypes and omits some of them. Of around 31,000 clones listed, 89% were seen once; the top ten hold under 45%. Material: CD4+ or CD8+ T cells sorted from blood, obtained in a trial of the OX40 agonist ivuxolimab. The receptors were gathered from an adult with an advanced solid tumor such as melanoma, head and neck, liver or kidney cancer.

This clone showed up just a few times. The genes are TRBV30 and TRBJ1-1; 9 bases fit TRBD1. There are 15 residues in the CDR3. V gave up 1 base and J gave up 5 bases; unmatched junction bases: 8. Germline CDR1 GTSNPN, CDR2 SVGIG (reference sequence). The CDR3 nucleotides read TGTGCCTGGAGTGAGGGACAGGGAGGATGGACTGAAGCTTTCTTT. Translating it yields CAWSEGQGGWTEAFF.

This clone has a single count. The J gene is TRBJ1-6, the V gene TRBV6-1, with no clear D. There are 14 residues in the CDR3. Trimming cost V 3 bases and J 3 bases, with 6 bases left between them. The germline V gene has CDR1 MNHNS and CDR2 SASEGT. CDR3 in amino acids: CASSDSVYNSPLHF. The CDR3 DNA is TGTGCCAGCAGTGACAGTGTCTATAATTCACCCCTCCACTTT.

The chain carries TRBV28 and TRBJ1-5, with unresolved D. This CDR3 spans 16 amino acids. Germline CDR1 and CDR2: MDHEN and SYDVKM. V dropped 5 bases and J dropped 2 bases, with 16 bases sitting between them. CDR3 DNA sequence: TGTGCCAGCAGTAGTTCGCTTGGGCGACGCAATCAGCCCCAGCATTTT. The encoded protein is CASSSSLGRRNQPQHF.

The V and J genes are TRBV6-4 and TRBJ2-3; D is perhaps TRBD1 (5 bases). Germline V gene data show CDR1 as MRHNA and CDR2 as SNTAGT. The CDR3 covers 17 residues. V lost 5 bases to trimming and J lost 0 bases, with 18 bases between them. CDR3 sequence reads: CASSPIYRQTSTDTQYF. CDR3 coding DNA: TGTGCCAGCAGTCCTATATACCGACAGACTAGCACAGATACGCAGTATTTT.

The V gene is TRBV7-9, the J gene TRBJ1-3; D is uncertain. The V end lost 5 bases, the J end lost 0 bases, and 11 bases lay between the germline ends. Germline-derived CDR1 and CDR2 are SEHNR and FQNEAQ (reference sequence). This CDR3 has 15 amino acids. CDR3 amino acids: CASSPTTYSGNTIYF. As DNA, the CDR3 is TGTGCCAGCAGCCCCACGACTTACTCTGGAAACACCATATATTTT.

The V call is TRBV14, the J call TRBJ2-7; D ambiguous. CDR1 and CDR2 from the germline V gene are SGHDN and FVKESK. V lost 4 bases, J lost 7 bases, and 14 bases lay in between. The CDR3 consists of 13 residues. The CDR3 nucleotides are TGTGCCAGCAGCCGTTACGGTTTGGGGGAGCAGTACTTC. Its translation: CASSRYGLGEQYF.

CDR3 in DNA: TGTGCCAGCAGCAAATCGCGGACTAGCGGGGGGGAAGAGACCCAGTACTTC. Its translation: CASSKSRTSGGEETQYF. V and J are TRBV21-1 and TRBJ2-5; TRBD2 is taken as the D call from the table, unchecked against the DNA. TRBV21-1 is tagged as a pseudogene. The CDR3 has 17 residues.

This chain connects TRBV28 to TRBJ2-3; D call uncertain. The CDR3 totals 16 residues. From germline, CDR1 is MDHEN and CDR2 SYDVKM. Trimming removed 4 bases from V and 0 bases from J, with 14 bases in between. The DNA of the CDR3 is TGTGCCAGCAGTTATGACCGCCGATACAGCACAGATACGCAGTATTTT. The encoded protein is CASSYDRRYSTDTQYF.